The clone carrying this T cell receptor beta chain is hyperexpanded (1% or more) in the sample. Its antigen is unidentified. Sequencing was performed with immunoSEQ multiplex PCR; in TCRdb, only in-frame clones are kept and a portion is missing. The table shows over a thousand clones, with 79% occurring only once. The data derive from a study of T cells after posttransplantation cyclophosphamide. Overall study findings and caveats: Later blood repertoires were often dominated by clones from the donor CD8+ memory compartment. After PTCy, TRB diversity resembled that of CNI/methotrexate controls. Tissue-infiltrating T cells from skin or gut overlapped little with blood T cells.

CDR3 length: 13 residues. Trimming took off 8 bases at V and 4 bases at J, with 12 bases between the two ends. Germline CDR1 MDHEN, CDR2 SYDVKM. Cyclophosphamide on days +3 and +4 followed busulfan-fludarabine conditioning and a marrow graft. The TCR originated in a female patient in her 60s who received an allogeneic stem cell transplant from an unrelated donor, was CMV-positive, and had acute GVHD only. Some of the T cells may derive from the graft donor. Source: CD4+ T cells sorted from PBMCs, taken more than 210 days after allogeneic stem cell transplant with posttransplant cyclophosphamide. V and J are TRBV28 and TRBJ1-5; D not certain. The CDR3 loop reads CASGREGNQPQHF. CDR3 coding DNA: TGTGCCAGCGGACGAGAGGGTAATCAGCCCCAGCATTTT.